Below, 14 T cell receptor beta chains from the same sample are listed, as sequenced in a study of CD39 and CD103 CD8 tumor-infiltrating T cells. Some clones are missing from TCRdb's copy, which holds only in-frame ones; the method was immunoSEQ multiplex PCR. The sample has roughly 3,500 clones, 63% seen once; the top ten hold about 25%. Sequences were obtained from CD39- CD103- CD8+ T cells sorted from the tumor. Noted subset: CD103-CD39- double-negative CD45RA- CD8 T cells. The origin of the receptors is a human donor with head and neck squamous cell carcinoma.

The chain couples TRBV7-9 to TRBJ2-3, with TRBD1 identical over 10 bases. V lost 4 bases to trimming and J lost 1 base; unmatched junction nucleotides: 2. The CDR3 runs 15 residues. CDR1 and CDR2 from the germline V gene are SEHNR and FQNEAQ (reference sequence). Here the CDR3 DNA reads TGTGCCAGCAGCTCGGGACAGGGGCGCACAGATACGCAGTATTTT. Encoded protein: CASSSGQGRTDTQYF.

CDR3 sequence: CASSPGQGAPPLHF. CDR3 DNA: TGTGCCAGCAGCCCCGGACAGGGGGCTCCTCCCCTCCACTTT. The chain has TRBV4-2 and TRBJ1-6; 11 nucleotides agree with TRBD1. V lost 4 bases, J lost 13 bases, and 6 bases stayed unmatched. The germline V gene has CDR1 LGHNA and CDR2 YNFKEQ. The CDR3 length is 14 residues.

This chain uses TRBV28 with TRBJ1-3; D is unresolved. The CDR3 consists of 15 residues. Between the trimmed V and J ends, which lost 5 bases and 0 bases, there was a span of 11 bases. The germline V gene encodes CDR1 MDHEN and CDR2 SYDVKM. CDR3 residues: CASSLTVLSGNTIYF. CDR3 sequence (DNA): TGTGCCAGCAGTCTTACAGTTCTCTCTGGAAACACCATATATTTT.

This rearrangement joins TRBV2 to TRBJ2-2, with D perhaps TRBD1 (5 bases). V lost 8 bases and J lost 5, with 18 bases in between. The CDR3 spans 15 residues. Germline V gene lookup returns CDR1 SNHLY and CDR2 FYNNEI. Written as DNA, the CDR3 is TGTGCCAGCCAGGAAGGGGTTTTTAGTACCGGGGAGCTGTTTTTT. Its translation is CASQEGVFSTGELFF. The full variable domain, in which reference TRBV2 and TRBJ2-2 provide the parts outside the CDR3, is EPEVTQTPSHQVTQMGQEVILRCVPISNHLYFYWYRQILGQKVEFLVSFYNNEISEKSEIFDDQFSVERPDGSNFTLKIRSTKLEDSAMYFCASQEGVFSTGELFFGEGSRLTVL.

The chain uses TRBV4-2 and TRBJ1-6; TRBD1 might be the D (6 bases). V lost 3 bases to trimming and J lost 5 bases, with 17 bases between them. The CDR3 is 17 amino acids. Germline V gene sequence: CDR1 LGHNA, CDR2 YNFKEQ. The CDR3 bases are TGTGCCAGCAGCCAGCCCACCCTGAGGGGGAATAATTCACCCCTCCACTTT. It encodes CASSQPTLRGNNSPLHF.

The chain links TRBV27 to TRBJ2-3, with TRBD1 as a possible D gene (5 bases). Germline loops: CDR1 MNHEY, CDR2 SMNVEV (reference sequence). This CDR3 comprises 15 residues. V was clipped by 4 bases and J by 0 bases, with 11 bases between them. Here the CDR3 DNA reads TGTGCCAGCAGTTCCAGGGTCACGAGCACAGATACGCAGTATTTT. As protein: CASSSRVTSTDTQYF.

The J gene is TRBJ2-5, the V gene TRBV30; unclear D gene. The V end lost 4 bases, the J end lost 5 bases, and 8 bases lay between the germline ends. This CDR3 has 11 residues. Germline V CDR1 and CDR2: GTSNPN, SVGIG (reference sequence). The CDR3 region is CAWIRAETQYF. The CDR3 DNA is TGTGCCTGGATTCGAGCGGAGACCCAGTACTTC.

This clone was counted between two and nine times. The chain joins TRBV6-5 to TRBJ1-5, with no clear D. Per the germline V gene, CDR1 is MNHEY and CDR2 is SVGAGI. V lost 6 bases to trimming and J lost 2 bases, with 11 bases between them. This CDR3 is 14 amino acids long. The CDR3 here is CASRPVGRNQPQHF. The DNA of the CDR3 is TGTGCCAGCAGACCAGTTGGTCGCAATCAGCCCCAGCATTTT.

A few counts support this clone. CDR3 nucleotide sequence: TGTGCCAGCATGACAGGGGGTGCAACTAATGAAAAACTGTTTTTT. This codes for CASMTGGATNEKLFF. This chain links TRBV2 with TRBJ1-4; 9 positions match TRBD1. The germline gives CDR1 SNHLY, CDR2 FYNNEI. The V gene end was trimmed by 7 bases and the J gene end by 0 bases; junction bases not matched to a gene: 3. The CDR3 has 15 residues.

By share of the sample, this clone is medium-sized (0.01 to 0.1%). V and J are TRBV5-1 and TRBJ2-5; 9 nucleotides match TRBD1. This CDR3 is 15 amino acids long. From germline, CDR1 is SGHRS and CDR2 YFSETQ. The junction had 11 bases not matched to a gene; V was cut back by 7 bases and J by 4 bases. The CDR3 spells CASETGTGILETQYF. CDR3 nucleotide sequence: TGCGCCAGCGAAACCGGGACAGGGATTTTAGAGACCCAGTACTTC.

The table lists this clone with a few counts. This chain joins TRBV6-5 and TRBJ2-2; D possibly matches TRBD1 or TRBD2 (5 bases each). V was clipped by 5 bases and J by 8 bases, with 15 bases between them. CDR3 length: 14 residues. CDR1 and CDR2 from the germline V gene are MNHEY and SVGAGI. The CDR3 here is CASSPFPGRGELFF. CDR3 DNA sequence: TGTGCCAGCAGTCCCTTCCCGGGACGGGGGGAGCTGTTTTTT.

This clone was counted between two and nine times. The rearrangement links TRBV11-2 to TRBJ2-3; possibly TRBD2 for D (5 bases). Looked up from germline, CDR1 is SGHAT and CDR2 is FQNNGV. The length of the CDR3 is 13 residues. Trimming stripped 2 bases from V and 6 bases from J, with 9 bases between. The CDR3 loop is CASSLKLGDTQYF. CDR3 coding DNA: TGTGCCAGCAGCTTAAAACTAGGGGATACGCAGTATTTT. The complete variable domain, with remaining parts taken from reference TRBV11-2 and TRBJ2-3, reads EAGVAQSPRYKIIEKRQSVAFWCNPISGHATLYWYQQILGQGPKLLIQFQNNGVVDDSQLPKDRFSAERLKGVDSTLKIQPAKLEDSAVYLCASSLKLGDTQYFGPGTRLTVL.

This clone was observed a single time. V gene TRBV13 combines with J gene TRBJ1-2; D unresolved. Deletions cut 0 bases from V and 6 bases from J, with 8 bases between. The CDR3 totals 13 residues. Per germline, CDR1 PRHDT and CDR2 FYEKMQ (reference sequence). The CDR3 reads CASSLGGRDGYTF. The CDR3 DNA is TGTGCCAGCAGCTTAGGAGGGAGAGATGGCTACACCTTC.

This clone appeared a single time. This rearrangement joins TRBV7-6 to TRBJ2-7; D is undetermined. V gave up 5 bases and J gave up 2 bases, with 13 bases separating them. Germline V lookup: CDR1 SGHVS, CDR2 FNYEAQ. The CDR3 loop spans 14 amino acids. CDR3 sequence (DNA): TGTGCCAGCAGCCTTCTCTCGCCAGCCTACGAGCAGTACTTC. Translation gives CASSLLSPAYEQYF.